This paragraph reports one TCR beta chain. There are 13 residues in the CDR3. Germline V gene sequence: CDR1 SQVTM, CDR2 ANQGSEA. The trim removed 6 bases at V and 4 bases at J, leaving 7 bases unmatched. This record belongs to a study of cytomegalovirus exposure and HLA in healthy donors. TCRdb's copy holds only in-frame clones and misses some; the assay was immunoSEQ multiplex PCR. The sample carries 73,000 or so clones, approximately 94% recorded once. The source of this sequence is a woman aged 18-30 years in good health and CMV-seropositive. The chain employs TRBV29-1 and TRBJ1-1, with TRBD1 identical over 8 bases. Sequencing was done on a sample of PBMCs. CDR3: CSVASQGATEAFF. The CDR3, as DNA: TGCAGCGTGGCAAGTCAGGGGGCCACTGAAGCTTTCTTT.